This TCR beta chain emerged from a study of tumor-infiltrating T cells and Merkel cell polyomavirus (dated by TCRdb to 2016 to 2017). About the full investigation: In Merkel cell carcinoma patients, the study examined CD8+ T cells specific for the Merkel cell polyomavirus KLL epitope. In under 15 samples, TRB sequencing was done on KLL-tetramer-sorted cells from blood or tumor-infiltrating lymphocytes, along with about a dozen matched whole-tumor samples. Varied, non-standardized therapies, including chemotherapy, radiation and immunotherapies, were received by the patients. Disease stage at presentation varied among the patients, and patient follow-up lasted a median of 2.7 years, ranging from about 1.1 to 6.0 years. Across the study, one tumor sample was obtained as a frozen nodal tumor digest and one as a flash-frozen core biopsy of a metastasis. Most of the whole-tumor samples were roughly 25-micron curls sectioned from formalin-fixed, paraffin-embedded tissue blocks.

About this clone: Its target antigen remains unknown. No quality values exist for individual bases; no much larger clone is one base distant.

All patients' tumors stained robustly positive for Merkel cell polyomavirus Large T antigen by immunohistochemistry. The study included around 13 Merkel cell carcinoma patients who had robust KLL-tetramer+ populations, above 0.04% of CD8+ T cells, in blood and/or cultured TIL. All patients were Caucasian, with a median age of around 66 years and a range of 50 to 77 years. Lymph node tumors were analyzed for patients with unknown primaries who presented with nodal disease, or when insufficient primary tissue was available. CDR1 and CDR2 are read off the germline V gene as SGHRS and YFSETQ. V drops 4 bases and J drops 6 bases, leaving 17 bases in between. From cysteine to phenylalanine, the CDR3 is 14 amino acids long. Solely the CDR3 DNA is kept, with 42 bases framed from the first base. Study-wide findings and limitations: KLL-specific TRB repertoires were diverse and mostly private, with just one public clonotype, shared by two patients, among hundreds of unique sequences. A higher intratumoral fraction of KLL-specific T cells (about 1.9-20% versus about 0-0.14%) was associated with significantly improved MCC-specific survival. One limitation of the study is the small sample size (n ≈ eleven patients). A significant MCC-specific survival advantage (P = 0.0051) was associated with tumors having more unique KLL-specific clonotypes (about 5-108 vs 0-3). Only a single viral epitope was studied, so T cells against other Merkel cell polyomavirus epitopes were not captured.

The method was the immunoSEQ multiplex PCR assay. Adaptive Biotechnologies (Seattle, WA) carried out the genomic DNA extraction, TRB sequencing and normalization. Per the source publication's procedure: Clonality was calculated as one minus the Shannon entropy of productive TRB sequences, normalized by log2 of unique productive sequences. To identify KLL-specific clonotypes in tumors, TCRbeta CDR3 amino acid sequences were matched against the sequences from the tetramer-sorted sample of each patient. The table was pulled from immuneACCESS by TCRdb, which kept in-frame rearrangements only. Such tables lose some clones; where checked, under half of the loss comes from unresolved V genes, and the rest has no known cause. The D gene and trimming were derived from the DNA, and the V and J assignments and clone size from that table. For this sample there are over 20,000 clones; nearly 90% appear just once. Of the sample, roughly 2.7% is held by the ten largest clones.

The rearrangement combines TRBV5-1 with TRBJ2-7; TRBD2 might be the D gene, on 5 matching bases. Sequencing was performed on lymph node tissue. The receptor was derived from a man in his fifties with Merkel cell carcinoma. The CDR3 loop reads CASSLGGGPFEQYF. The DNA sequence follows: TGCGCCAGCAGCCTAGGCGGAGGCCCTTTCGAGCAGTACTTC.